The 25 T cell receptor beta chains reported below all come from one sample, sequenced in a study of untreated major depressive disorder. The protocol was immunoSEQ multiplex PCR, while the TCRdb copy is restricted to in-frame clones and leaves out a portion. This table holds 10,000 to 15,000 clones, around 90% found once. Study results and limitations: Compared with controls, depressed patients showed more TRBV05-01 (Vbeta 5.1) usage in CD4+ T cells.

Their target antigens are unknown. What was sequenced was CD4+ T cells from PBMCs. The source of these receptors is a man aged 25-45 years with major depressive disorder.

This chain connects TRBV5-1 to TRBJ1-2, with no clear D. The CDR3 has 13 residues. Germline CDR1 reads SGHRS; CDR2 reads YFSETQ. Trimming removed 4 bases from V and 2 bases from J, with 9 bases in between. The CDR3, as DNA: TGCGCCAGCAGCCCTGGTGAAAACTATGGCTACACCTTC. Protein sequence: CASSPGENYGYTF. The full variable domain, with the rest looked up from reference TRBV5-1 and TRBJ1-2, is KAGVTQTPRYLIKTRGQQVTLSCSPISGHRSVSWYQQTPGQGLQFLFEYFSETQRNKGNFPGRFSGRQFSNSRSEMNVSTLELGDSALYLCASSPGENYGYTFGSGTRLTVV.

The rearrangement uses TRBV6-5 and TRBJ1-6; tentatively, D is TRBD1 (5 bases). Germline V CDR1 and CDR2: MNHEY, SVGAGI. V was pared by 4 bases and J by 0 bases, with 10 bases between. The CDR3 extends over 16 amino acids. For the CDR3, the DNA is TGTGCCAGCAGTTCGGGCAGGGTCTCCTATAATTCACCCCTCCACTTT. Translated, it gives CASSSGRVSYNSPLHF.

This clone was recorded only once. The chain is built from TRBV6-5 and TRBJ1-6, with D unresolved. Germline V gives CDR1 MNHEY, CDR2 SVGAGI. V was shortened by 2 bases and J by 3 bases, with 8 bases between the two germline ends. This CDR3 contains 15 residues. CDR3 sequence: CASSYTPNYNSPLHF. In nucleotides, the CDR3 is TGTGCCAGCAGTTACACACCTAACTATAATTCACCCCTCCACTTT.

This chain uses TRBV6-5 with TRBJ1-2, with D perhaps matching TRBD1 (5 bases). Deletions cut 2 bases from V and 6 bases from J, with 13 bases between. CDR3 length: 14 residues. Germline CDR1 reads MNHEY; CDR2 reads SVGAGI. The CDR3 protein is CASSYRVGVDGYTF. CDR3 bases: TGTGCCAGCAGTTACCGGGTAGGGGTTGATGGCTACACCTTC.

This rearrangement joins TRBV9 to TRBJ1-1; maybe TRBD1 (5 bases). The ends were cut back, 4 bases at V and 4 bases at J, with 17 bases in the middle. CDR3 length: 15 amino acids. In germline, CDR1 is SGDLS, CDR2 YYNGEE. The chain's CDR3 is CASSPTPRVTTEAFF. In DNA form, the CDR3 reads TGTGCCAGCAGCCCAACGCCCAGGGTGACCACTGAAGCTTTCTTT.

The V gene is TRBV6-6, the J gene TRBJ1-2; possibly TRBD1 for D (6 bases). The germline gives CDR1 MNHNY, CDR2 SVGAGI (reference sequence). With 5 bases removed from V and 3 bases from J, the gap between germline ends came to 13 bases. There are 14 residues in the CDR3. The CDR3 reads CASSLGGQYYGYTF. The CDR3 DNA follows: TGTGCCAGCAGTCTGGGGGGGCAATACTATGGCTACACCTTC.

The V gene is TRBV20-1, the J gene TRBJ2-3; 8 positions agree with TRBD2. The CDR3 contains 11 residues. Germline CDR1 reads DFQATT; CDR2 reads SNEGSKA (reference sequence). The V and J ends lost 5 bases and 6 bases, in that order; junction bases with no gene match: 1. The CDR3: CSAPGGDTQYF. CDR3 in DNA: TGCAGTGCTCCGGGAGGGGATACGCAGTATTTT.

The rearrangement joins TRBV18 to TRBJ2-7; D possibly corresponds to TRBD1 (5 bases). Germline lookup yields CDR1 KGHSH and CDR2 LQKENI. The V end lost 4 bases, the J end lost 4 bases, and 8 bases lay between the germline ends. This CDR3 has 12 residues. CDR3 loop: CASSQQEYEQYF. CDR3 DNA sequence: TGTGCCAGCTCACAACAGGAGTACGAGCAGTACTTC.

This clone was picked up one time. The chain employs TRBV5-1 and TRBJ1-1; weak D call: TRBD1 (5 bases). V was trimmed by 1 base and J by 1 base, leaving 11 bases between them. The germline gives CDR1 SGHRS, CDR2 YFSETQ. The CDR3 covers 15 residues. Written as DNA, the CDR3 is TGCGCCAGCAGCTTGTTCGGGGGGACGAACACTGAAGCTTTCTTT. Protein product: CASSLFGGTNTEAFF.

The rearrangement uses TRBV28 and TRBJ2-7, with TRBD2 matching 9 bases. CDR1 MDHEN and CDR2 SYDVKM come from the germline V gene. The CDR3 runs 15 residues. V gave up 10 bases and J gave up 5 bases; unmatched junction bases: 15. The CDR3 DNA follows: TGTGCCACCCTAGGTCCGGGACTAGCCGTCCACGAGCAGTACTTC. The encoded protein is CATLGPGLAVHEQYF.

To note about this clone: Without the conserved terminal phenylalanine or tryptophan, this CDR3 likely stems from a read error. The limits of the CDR3 on the DNA are not certain, so only TCRdb's listed CDR3 is given. This sequence joins TRBV6-6 and TRBJ1-2. The CDR3 has 12 residues if both end residues are counted. Looked up from germline, CDR1 is MNHNY and CDR2 is SVGAGI (reference sequence). The CDR3 reads CASSLIGDRPSL.

This chain joins TRBV6-1 and TRBJ1-5; 8 bases fit TRBD1. The V segment lost 6 bases and the J segment 4 bases; nucleotides outside the gene matches: 8. The CDR3 has 15 amino acids. The germline V gene encodes CDR1 MNHNS and CDR2 SASEGT. The CDR3 protein is CASSSEGQANQPQHF. DNA of the CDR3: TGTGCCAGCAGCTCTGAGGGACAGGCGAATCAGCCCCAGCATTTT.

The chain couples TRBV6-6 to TRBJ1-4; D remains ambiguous. In germline, CDR1 is MNHNY, CDR2 SVGAGI (reference sequence). The CDR3 is 12 residues long. V lost 0 bases and J 6 bases, leaving 2 bases between the germline ends. The CDR3 is CASSYSDEKLFF. CDR3 nucleotide sequence: TGTGCCAGCAGTTACTCCGATGAAAAACTGTTTTTT.

This chain joins TRBV7-3 and TRBJ2-3, with 10 bases aligning to TRBD2. The CDR3 runs to 15 residues. Germline V lookup: CDR1 SGHTA, CDR2 FQGTGA. V dropped 4 bases and J dropped 5; count of bases not matched to a gene: 6. The CDR3 is CASSSQRGGIDTQYF. The CDR3 bases are TGTGCCAGCAGCTCGCAGCGGGGGGGCATAGATACGCAGTATTTT.

This chain uses TRBV7-2 with TRBJ1-2, with 7 bases aligning to TRBD1. Germline CDR1 reads SGHTA; CDR2 reads FQGNSA. The CDR3 runs 14 residues. After removal of 5 bases from V and 5 bases from J, the junction contained 8 bases not matched to a gene. The CDR3 protein is CASSQGQSLYGYTF. In DNA, the CDR3 is TGTGCCAGCAGCCAGGGACAGAGCTTATATGGCTACACCTTC.

This sequence joins TRBV25-1 and TRBJ2-3; 8 positions agree with TRBD1. Germline CDR1 MGHDK, CDR2 SYGVNS. V dropped 6 bases and J dropped 8; count of bases not matched to a gene: 4. The length of the CDR3 is 12 residues. The CDR3 region has the DNA TGTGCCAGCAGGCCCACAGGGGGTACGCAGTATTTT. Protein sequence: CASRPTGGTQYF.

V usage is TRBV30 and J usage is TRBJ1-6; D gene uncertain. The germline CDR1 and CDR2 sequences are GTSNPN and SVGIG (reference sequence). CDR3 length: 15 residues. Trimming cost V 0 bases and J 9 bases, with 15 bases left between them. This CDR3 is CAWSVLSGHSSPLHF. Written as DNA, the CDR3 is TGTGCCTGGAGTGTACTTTCTGGGCATAGTTCACCCCTCCACTTT.

In its sample, this clone ranks as large. The V call is TRBV10-3, the J call TRBJ1-2, with 9 bases lining up with TRBD1. Germline CDR1 and CDR2: ENHRY and SYGVKD. The CDR3 length is 16 residues. After removal of 6 bases from V and 3 bases from J, the junction contained 11 bases not matched to a gene. Written as DNA, the CDR3 is TGTGCCATCAGCAACTGGACAGGGGCGCGGGACTATGGCTACACCTTC. It is translated as CAISNWTGARDYGYTF.

J is TRBJ2-5 and V is TRBV9, with TRBD2 identical over 7 bases. The CDR3 runs to 12 residues. In germline, CDR1 is SGDLS, CDR2 YYNGEE. The trim removed 5 bases at V and 5 bases at J, leaving 3 bases unmatched. CDR3 amino acids: CASSPGGETQYF. In DNA form, the CDR3 reads TGTGCCAGCAGTCCCGGGGGGGAGACCCAGTACTTC.

The chain combines TRBV2 with TRBJ2-7; D not resolved. The CDR3 contains 12 residues. Germline values: CDR1 SNHLY, CDR2 FYNNEI. The ends were cut back, 4 bases at V and 5 bases at J, with 9 bases in the middle. The CDR3 loop is CASSVTRNEQYF. DNA for the CDR3: TGTGCCAGCAGTGTTACACGGAACGAGCAGTACTTC. Filled out from reference TRBV2 and TRBJ2-7, the complete variable domain reads EPEVTQTPSHQVTQMGQEVILRCVPISNHLYFYWYRQILGQKVEFLVSFYNNEISEKSEIFDDQFSVERPDGSNFTLKIRSTKLEDSAMYFCASSVTRNEQYFGPGTRLTVT.

The J gene is TRBJ2-7, the V gene TRBV5-8; D is possibly TRBD1 (5 bases). This CDR3 has 13 amino acids. V was clipped by 0 bases and J by 5 bases, with 9 bases between them. Germline V gene sequence: CDR1 SGHTS, CDR2 YDEGEE. CDR3 protein: CASSLGRAHEQYF. CDR3 nucleotide sequence: TGTGCCAGCAGCTTGGGCAGGGCCCACGAGCAGTACTTC.

In its sample, this clone was seen once. The rearrangement uses TRBV4-1 and TRBJ1-4; no reliable D call. Deletions cut 3 bases from V and 7 bases from J, with 9 bases between. This CDR3 is built from 13 residues. CDR1 and CDR2 from the germline V gene are MGHRA and YSYEKL. Written as DNA, the CDR3 is TGCGCCAGCAGCCAGGACCGGAGTGAAAAACTGTTTTTT. As protein: CASSQDRSEKLFF.

The rearrangement links TRBV2 to TRBJ1-5; D is undetermined. Germline CDR1 and CDR2: SNHLY and FYNNEI. V was shortened by 0 bases and J by 3 bases, with 6 bases between the two germline ends. The CDR3 contains 14 residues. The CDR3 sequence: CASSEANTNQPQHF. CDR3 DNA sequence: TGTGCCAGCAGTGAAGCTAACACCAATCAGCCCCAGCATTTT. Full variable domain (rest looked up from reference TRBV2 and TRBJ1-5): EPEVTQTPSHQVTQMGQEVILRCVPISNHLYFYWYRQILGQKVEFLVSFYNNEISEKSEIFDDQFSVERPDGSNFTLKIRSTKLEDSAMYFCASSEANTNQPQHFGDGTRLSIL.

The V call is TRBV28, the J call TRBJ1-5; D gene unclear. Germline V gives CDR1 MDHEN, CDR2 SYDVKM. V lost 5 bases to trimming and J lost 0 bases, with 20 bases between them. CDR3 length: 18 amino acids. Here the CDR3 DNA reads TGTGCCAGCAGTCCGAGGACGCCGCTTGGGCTTAGCAATCAGCCCCAGCATTTT. Its translation is CASSPRTPLGLSNQPQHF.

The rearrangement uses TRBV29-1 and TRBJ1-2; a possible D gene is TRBD1 (5 bases). The V and J ends lost 0 bases and 4 bases respectively, with 6 bases between them. The CDR3 has 12 residues. Germline V gene data show CDR1 as SQVTM and CDR2 as ANQGSEA. In nucleotides, the CDR3 is TGCAGCGTTGAAGATGGGGGCTATGGCTACACCTTC. Amino acids: CSVEDGGYGYTF.